This T cell receptor beta chain derives from a study of tumor and adjacent non-tumor tissue in lung cancer. Study background: Stage I to III disease affected ten to eleven men and 5 women aged roughly 30 to 80.

CDR3 length equals 15 residues. Whole-study findings and limits: Compared with tumor, normal lung showed significantly lower TCR diversity. Higher tumor TCR diversity was associated with shorter survival.

About this clonotype itself: No antigen is known for it. At one of its ends the junction is not consistent with the germline gene, which may arise from a read error.

The library came from three nested PCR rounds adapted from ARM-PCR protocols. Using its own MiXCR run on the multiplex PCR reads, TCRdb lists one record per CDR3 protein. The sample consists of 90,000 to 100,000 distinct CDR3 sequences, 80% of them appearing once. RNA was extracted from bulk tissue without any cell sorting. This non-tumor lung sample came from over 3 cm beyond the tumor edge. Sequenced: distant non-tumor lung tissue. This TCR was recovered from a man aged 55-75 years with small cell lung cancer. This sequence joins TRBV12-3 or TRBV12-4 and TRBJ2-5; 8 bases map to TRBD2. CDR3 DNA sequence: TGTGCCAGCAGTCCGACTAGCGACACGATGGAGACCCGGTACTTC. The encoded protein is CASSPTSDTMETRYF.